This is a list of T cell receptor beta chains from one sample in a study of a mutant IDH1 vaccine in newly diagnosed glioma. TCRdb's table, derived via immunoSEQ multiplex PCR, lists solely in-frame clones and lacks some. Here the sample spans some 21,000 clones, almost 85% being singletons. Their antigens are not known. The material sequenced was PBMCs, taken from a glioma patient whose treatment included an IDH1 peptide vaccine. Receptors originate from a man in his forties with glioma. Each CDR3 is given without its conserved first and last residue. Fields, in order: V gene, CDR3 length, CDR3 protein.

V: TRBV28
length: 10
CDR3: ASSFPFEPQH

V: TRBV19
length: 13
CDR3: ASSIDLQSPYEQY

V: TRBV7-7
length: 11
CDR3: ASTTLQGNEQF

V: TRBV7-2
length: 10
CDR3: ASSLRSLEQY

V: TRBV15
length: 11
CDR3: ATSGGQVYEQY

V: TRBV7-9
length: 10
CDR3: ASQSGDYGYT

V: TRBV7-9
length: 12
CDR3: ASSNRRANYGYT

V: TRBV4-1
length: 13
CDR3: ASSQAPGLSWEQY

V: TRBV4-2
length: 14
CDR3: ASSQAGTTSYNEQF

V: TRBV4-2
length: 16
CDR3: ASSQDTSGSINPRELF

V: TRBV15
length: 11
CDR3: ATSRVPSNEQF

V: TRBV9
length: 13
CDR3: ASSPQTAMNTEAF

V: TRBV6-4
length: 13
CDR3: ASRLTGHDTGELF

V: TRBV5-1
length: 12
CDR3: ASSLADRNEKLF

V: TRBV28
length: 11
CDR3: ASSSGNNQPQH

V: TRBV9
length: 11
CDR3: ASSVEPNTEAF

V: TRBV14
length: 14
CDR3: ASSQQTSGTSYEQY

V: TRBV10-3
length: 11
CDR3: AIGTGARDTQY

V: TRBV10-2
length: 12
CDR3: ASSRGGGTDTQY

V: TRBV4-3
length: 13
CDR3: ASSSGTGGLYEQY

V: TRBV5-1
length: 12
CDR3: ASRYGQGGGELF

V: TRBV5-1
length: 13
CDR3: ASQSRGGPTYEQY

V: TRBV29-1
length: 14
CDR3: SVEGFGQASYNEQF

V: TRBV4-1
length: 13
CDR3: ASTEGQGAYNEQF

V: TRBV2
length: 13
CDR3: ASSGRQGANSKLF

V: TRBV6-5
length: 11
CDR3: ASAGPMNTEAF

V: TRBV27
length: 14
CDR3: ASSLGSGGLAWEQF

V: TRBV6-6
length: 13
CDR3: ASSYTPGAYNEQF

V: TRBV11-1
length: 11
CDR3: ASSSMGYGGYT

V: TRBV7-8
length: 11
CDR3: ASGPLGSYEQY

V: TRBV28
length: 10
CDR3: ASNRAHQPQH

V: TRBV29-1
length: 17
CDR3: SVEDFRAGTGGLRWGYT

V: TRBV18
length: 9
CDR3: ASIIADTQY

V: TRBV19
length: 14
CDR3: ASGSRQDYSNQPQH

V: TRBV9
length: 12
CDR3: ASSVAPHSYGYT

V: TRBV25-1
length: 10
CDR3: ASGGENYGYT

V: TRBV4-3
length: 11
CDR3: ASSQDPPDTQY

V: TRBV19
length: 15
CDR3: ASSNDRDSSTNEKLF

V: TRBV16
length: 13
CDR3: ASSQSAQGYQPQH

V: TRBV14
length: 13
CDR3: ASSQEVMGLNEQF

V: TRBV7-9
length: 9
CDR3: ASSKTGTQH

V: TRBV15
length: 15
CDR3: ATSRLTRGTSTDTQY

V: TRBV6-5
length: 13
CDR3: ASRNSGNSNQPQH

V: TRBV6-6
length: 11
CDR3: ASSYSGQDGYT

V: TRBV6-5
length: 12
CDR3: ASSYSDSEGTQY

V: TRBV14
length: 14
CDR3: ASSQGIGTLQETQY

V: TRBV6-1
length: 10
CDR3: ASSVAGETQY

V: TRBV6-5
length: 11
CDR3: ASSYTRAGGQF

V: TRBV7-9
length: 13
CDR3: ASSFARGPNTEAF